This is a list of T cell receptor beta chains from one sample in a study of T cell repertoires in cytomegalovirus infection. TCRdb passed the reads through MiXCR, listing each CDR3 protein once. Of hundreds of thousands of distinct CDR3 sequences listed, 35% are singletons. Sample: PBMCs. The receptor source for this set is a human donor in good health (CMV status not recorded). Some clones in this sample may be carry-over from other donors' samples. Both conserved end residues are trimmed from each CDR3.

13	TRBV19	TRBJ1-1	ASSSLGEGNTEAF
13	TRBV27	TRBJ1-1	ASSLFRGRDTEAF
14	TRBV28	TRBJ1-5	ASSLWSDRAEQPQH
12	TRBV19	TRBJ2-7	ASSVGQGSYDQY
12	TRBV11-2	TRBJ2-1	ASSLPERVSEQF
14	TRBV5-1	TRBJ2-2	ASSPYNRQGEGELF
8	TRBV2	TRBJ2-3	ASSSVTQY
14	TRBV28	TRBJ2-5	ASSLVASGSEETQY
13	TRBV10-3	TRBJ2-3	AISRGQGFADTQY
14	TRBV7-2	TRBJ2-2	ASSVAGLAITGELF
16	TRBV7-4	TRBJ1-1	ASSLEASSGGGYTEAF
13	TRBV19	TRBJ1-5	ASSGRTLSNQPQH
11	TRBV29-1	TRBJ2-7	SVEVARDYEQY
12	TRBV6-6	TRBJ1-1	ASRTQGVNTEAF
16	TRBV7-9	TRBJ1-2	ASSSPPPGGAGVDGYT
11	TRBV9	TRBJ2-5	ASSGEIQETQY
13	TRBV28	TRBJ2-1	ASSPGTSGGNEQF
15	TRBV28	TRBJ2-4	ASSRIRGGVAKNIQY
11	TRBV28	TRBJ2-1	ASSLGNINEQF
13	TRBV11-2	TRBJ2-5	ASSLDLGGWETQY
15	TRBV7-6	TRBJ1-1	ASSLIGGRGANTEAF
8	TRBV28	TRBJ2-7	ATHRVEQY
14	TRBV27	TRBJ2-1	ASSSYLAEGNNEQF
13	TRBV6-1	TRBJ1-2	ASRQRQGEAYGYT
16	TRBV20-1	TRBJ2-6	SASSSTGGLSVANVLT
13	TRBV12-5	TRBJ1-2	ASGPRGPYNYGYT
14	TRBV7-4	TRBJ2-3	ASSLPRDPITDTQY
15	TRBV5-1	TRBJ2-5	ASSLVGVSAGAETQY
14	TRBV12-3/TRBV12-4	TRBJ1-3	ASIVGQAFSGNTIY
13	TRBV14	TRBJ1-1	ASMGTGGRWTEAF
11	TRBV7-6	TRBJ2-5	ASSGDAEETQY
11	TRBV19	TRBJ1-5	ASEPTGYQPQH
15	TRBV14	TRBJ2-2	ASSQGQGSVFTGELF
13	TRBV15	TRBJ2-1	ATSRVGSGYNEQF